This T cell receptor beta chain was sequenced for a study of blood T cell repertoires in COVID-19. Germline assignment: CDR1 GTSNPN and CDR2 SVGIG (reference sequence). The germline V and J ends were trimmed by 0 bases and 2 bases, with 13 bases remaining between them. This CDR3 has 16 residues. The authors' processing: Estimation of nucleated cell counts was performed using reference gene primer amplification. Assay: immunoSEQ multiplex PCR; the TCRdb copy retains only in-frame clones and omits some. D and trimming come from the DNA, and the V and J calls and clone size come from that table. Altogether 250,000 to 300,000 clones are present, roughly nine tenths being singletons, with the ten largest covering less than 2%. The cohort comprised adults aged about 18 to 100 years residing in approximately 25 US areas. Cohorts were based on clinical histories the participants reported. Two negative PCRs, clearance, or symptom resolution had been documented for recovered Cohort 3 donors.

The sequence was obtained from a woman aged 55-75 years who had recovered from COVID-19. This rearrangement joins TRBV30 to TRBJ1-4; no firm D call. Specimen: PBMCs or T cells enriched from blood (not recorded which). The chain's CDR3 is CAWSVSFYATNEKLFF. The CDR3 bases are TGTGCCTGGAGTGTCAGTTTTTATGCCACTAATGAAAAACTGTTTTTT.